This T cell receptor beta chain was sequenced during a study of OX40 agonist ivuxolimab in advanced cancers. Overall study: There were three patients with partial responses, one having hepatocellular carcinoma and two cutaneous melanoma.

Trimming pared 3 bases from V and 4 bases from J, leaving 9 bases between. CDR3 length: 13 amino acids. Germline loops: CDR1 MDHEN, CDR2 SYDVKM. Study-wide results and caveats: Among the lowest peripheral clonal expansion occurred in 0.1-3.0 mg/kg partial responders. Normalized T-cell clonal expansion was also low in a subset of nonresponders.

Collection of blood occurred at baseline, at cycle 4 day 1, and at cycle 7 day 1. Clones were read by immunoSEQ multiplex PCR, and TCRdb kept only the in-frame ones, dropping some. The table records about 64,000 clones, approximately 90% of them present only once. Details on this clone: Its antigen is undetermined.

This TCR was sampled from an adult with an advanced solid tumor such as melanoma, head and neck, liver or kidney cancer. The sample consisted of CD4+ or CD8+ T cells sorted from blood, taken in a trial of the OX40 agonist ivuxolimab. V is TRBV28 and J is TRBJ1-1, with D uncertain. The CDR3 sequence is CASSFPQPTEAFF. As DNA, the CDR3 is TGTGCCAGCAGTTTCCCTCAACCCACTGAAGCTTTCTTT.